This T cell receptor beta chain was found in a study of OX40 agonist ivuxolimab in advanced cancers. Study context: Treatment of patients was with ivuxolimab, an agonistic anti-OX40 (CD134) antibody. Patients in the trial were receiving intravenous ivuxolimab every 2 weeks, at doses of 0.01 to 10 mg/kg.

The timepoints at which blood was sampled were baseline, cycle 4 day 1, and cycle 7 day 1. This CDR3 has 11 residues. In germline, CDR1 is MDHEN, CDR2 SYDVKM. Trimming took 6 bases from V and 8 from J, leaving 11 bases between them. Measured with immunoSEQ multiplex PCR; TCRdb has only the in-frame clones, and not every one. The table includes over 35,000 clones, 89% detected once. The V call is TRBV28, the J call TRBJ2-7, with D unclear. The TCR comes from an adult with an advanced solid tumor such as melanoma, head and neck, liver or kidney cancer. The specimen comprised CD4+ or CD8+ T cells sorted from blood, sampled in a trial of the OX40 agonist ivuxolimab. CDR3 region: CASRRLLQQYF. The CDR3 DNA reads as TGTGCCAGCAGAAGACTTCTGCAGCAGTACTTC.